Each of the 10 T cell receptor beta chains below was sequenced from the same sample in a study of T cells in women clearing cervical HPV infection. Data came from immunoSEQ multiplex PCR; TCRdb stores just in-frame clones and leaves some out. The data show approximately 41,000 clones, and the top ten clones hold 7.6%. Sequencing was performed on blood buffy coat. These receptors all stem from a woman between 18 and 69 years old with a cervical HPV16 infection that either progressed to CIN3+ or cleared (not recorded which).

Concerning this clone itself: Read data end 3 residues before the CDR3 end; the end is taken from the germline J gene. This chain connects TRBV10-3 to TRBJ1-5; 11 positions match TRBD1. V trimming: 6 bases; J trimming: 4 bases; junction bases outside the gene matches: 2. CDR1 ENHRY and CDR2 SYGVKD come from the germline V gene. The CDR3 loop spans 14 amino acids. The CDR3: CAIRGTGGNQPQHF. CDR3 bases read: TGTGCCATCAGAGGGACAGGGGGAAATCAGCCC.

In regard to this clone: The CDR3 end lies 3 residues beyond the end of the read and is filled in from the germline J gene. V is TRBV5-6 and J is TRBJ1-1; D possibly corresponds to TRBD1 (6 bases). Trimming removed 2 bases at V and 0 bases at J, with 8 bases between. The CDR3 spans 14 residues. Germline assignment: CDR1 SGHDT and CDR2 YYEEEE. CDR3 sequence: CASSFGTLNTEAFF. Incomplete CDR3 DNA: TGTGCCAGCAGCTTTGGGACACTGAACACTGAA.

As to this clone: The CDR3 end is not reached by the read, which stops 3 residues before it; the germline J gene fills it in. The chain uses TRBV5-4 and TRBJ1-3; 7 bases are shared with TRBD1. The CDR3 is 16 residues long. J gave up 0 bases and V 3 bases, and 6 bases lay outside the gene matches. Germline V gene sequence: CDR1 SGHNT, CDR2 YYREEE (reference sequence). CDR3 DNA (partial): TGTGCCAGCAGCTCATTAGACAGGGACTCTGGAAACACC. Translating it yields CASSSLDRDSGNT. The whole CDR3 region reads CASSSLDRDSGNTIYF.

With regard to this clone: The read falls 3 residues short of the CDR3 end, and the missing part is taken from the germline J gene. This chain uses TRBV7-8 with TRBJ1-2; 8 nucleotides match TRBD1. Germline V gene lookup returns CDR1 SGHVS and CDR2 FQNEAQ. Trimming took 1 base from V and 7 from J; bases not matched to a gene: 5. The CDR3 length is 14 residues. CDR3 in amino acids: CASSLGTGSAGYTF. CDR3 DNA, as far as it was read: TGTGCCAGCAGCTTAGGGACAGGGAGTGCTGGC. Full variable domain (rest looked up from reference TRBV7-8 and TRBJ1-2): GAGVSQSPRYKVAKRGQDVALRCDPISGHVSLFWYQQALGQGPEFLTYFQNEAQLDKSGLPSDRFFAERPEGSVSTLKIQRTQQEDSAVYLCASSLGTGSAGYTFGSGTRLTVV.

Worth noting for this clone: Sequencing ends 3 residues short of the CDR3 end; the germline J gene provides the rest. The chain recombines TRBV10-2 with TRBJ2-5; the D gene is possibly TRBD1 (5 bases). The CDR3 has 14 residues. Germline CDR1 and CDR2: WSHSY and SAAADI. The germline V and J ends were trimmed by 7 bases and 7 bases, with 19 bases remaining between them. The CDR3 sequence is CASTDDRKTGTQYF. Partial CDR3 DNA: TGCGCCAGCACCGATGACAGAAAGACTGGGACC.

Regarding this clone: The read terminates 3 residues before the CDR3 end, so the remaining end is supplied by the germline J gene. The chain is built from TRBV20-1 and TRBJ2-2, with 9 positions matching TRBD2. V dropped 0 bases and J dropped 9; count of bases not matched to a gene: 17. Looked up from germline, CDR1 is DFQATT and CDR2 is SNEGSKA (reference sequence). The CDR3 extends over 18 amino acids. The CDR3 DNA, read in part, is TGCAGTGCTAGAGATTTAAAGGGCGGGGGGGCCGTTAGCTGGGAG. Protein: CSARDLKGGGAVSWE. The entire CDR3 reads CSARDLKGGGAVSWELFF.

Here the CDR3 reads CASSAGQINSPLHF. The part of the CDR3 DNA that was read is TGTGCCAGCAGCGCGGGACAGATCAATTCACCC. V gene TRBV7-2 combines with J gene TRBJ1-6, with TRBD1 matching 7 bases. The observed sequence ends 3 residues before the CDR3 terminus, with the missing tail filled in from the germline J gene. The CDR3 length is 14 residues. The V segment lost 5 bases and the J segment 7 bases; nucleotides outside the gene matches: 5. The germline V gene encodes CDR1 SGHTA and CDR2 FQGNSA.

With respect to this clone: Read data end 3 residues before the CDR3 end; the end is taken from the germline J gene. The rearrangement joins TRBV5-1 to TRBJ2-6, with D uncertain. There are 14 residues in the CDR3. Germline V CDR1 and CDR2: SGHRS, YFSETQ. V lost 2 bases and J lost 3, with 6 bases in between. Incomplete CDR3 DNA: TGCGCCAGCAGCTTAGGTGGTGGGGCCAACGTC. Translating gives CASSLGGGANV. In full, the CDR3 is CASSLGGGANVLTF. The whole variable domain, remainder taken from reference TRBV5-1 and TRBJ2-6, is KAGVTQTPRYLIKTRGQQVTLSCSPISGHRSVSWYQQTPGQGLQFLFEYFSETQRNKGNFPGRFSGRQFSNSRSEMNVSTLELGDSALYLCASSLGGGANVLTFGAGSRLTVL.

About this clone: The read is 3 residues too short to cover the CDR3 end, so that end is filled in from the germline J gene. The rearrangement uses TRBV5-6 and TRBJ1-3; no clear D. Trimming pared 3 bases from V and 2 bases from J, leaving 6 bases between. This CDR3 has 13 amino acids. Germline CDR1 reads SGHDT; CDR2 reads YYEEEE. CDR3 region: CASSSRPGNTIYF. The DNA read from the CDR3 is TGTGCCAGCAGCTCGCGGCCTGGAAACACC.

Points on this clone: The CDR3 end lies 3 residues beyond the end of the read and is filled in from the germline J gene. V gene TRBV30 combines with J gene TRBJ1-2; no reliable D call. Per germline, CDR1 GTSNPN and CDR2 SVGIG (reference sequence). Trimming took off 0 bases at V and 0 bases at J, with 5 bases between the two ends. This CDR3 has 13 residues. The DNA read from the CDR3 is TGTGCCTGGAGTGTAGTAGCTAACTATGGC. Protein sequence: CAWSVVANYG. The whole CDR3 protein is CAWSVVANYGYTF.